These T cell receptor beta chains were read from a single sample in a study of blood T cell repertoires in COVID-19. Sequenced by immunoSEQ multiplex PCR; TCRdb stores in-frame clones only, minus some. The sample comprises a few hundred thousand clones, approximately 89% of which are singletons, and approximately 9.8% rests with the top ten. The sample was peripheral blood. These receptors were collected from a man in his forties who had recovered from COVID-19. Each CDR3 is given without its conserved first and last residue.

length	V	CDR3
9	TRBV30	SFLATGELF
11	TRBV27	ASSLRSGYEQY
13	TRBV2	ASSDWAGGRNEQF
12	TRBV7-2	ASSSGQVYSPLH
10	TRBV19	ASSMLRQPQH
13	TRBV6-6	ASSYPYPAGGEAF
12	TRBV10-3	AIRASQGWYGYT
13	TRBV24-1	AMLTGVQSGNTIY
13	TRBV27	ASSTGQLLNQPQH
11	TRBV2	ASTSNPIGELF
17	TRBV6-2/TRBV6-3	ASSWRQGTLTYSTDTQY
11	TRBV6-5	ASTPGLATEQY
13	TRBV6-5	ASSYSGQGEDTQY
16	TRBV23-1	ASSQTSPWAGNSYEQY
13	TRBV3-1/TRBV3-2	ASSPETGYGNTIY
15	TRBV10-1	ASSEPLGGGTAGELF